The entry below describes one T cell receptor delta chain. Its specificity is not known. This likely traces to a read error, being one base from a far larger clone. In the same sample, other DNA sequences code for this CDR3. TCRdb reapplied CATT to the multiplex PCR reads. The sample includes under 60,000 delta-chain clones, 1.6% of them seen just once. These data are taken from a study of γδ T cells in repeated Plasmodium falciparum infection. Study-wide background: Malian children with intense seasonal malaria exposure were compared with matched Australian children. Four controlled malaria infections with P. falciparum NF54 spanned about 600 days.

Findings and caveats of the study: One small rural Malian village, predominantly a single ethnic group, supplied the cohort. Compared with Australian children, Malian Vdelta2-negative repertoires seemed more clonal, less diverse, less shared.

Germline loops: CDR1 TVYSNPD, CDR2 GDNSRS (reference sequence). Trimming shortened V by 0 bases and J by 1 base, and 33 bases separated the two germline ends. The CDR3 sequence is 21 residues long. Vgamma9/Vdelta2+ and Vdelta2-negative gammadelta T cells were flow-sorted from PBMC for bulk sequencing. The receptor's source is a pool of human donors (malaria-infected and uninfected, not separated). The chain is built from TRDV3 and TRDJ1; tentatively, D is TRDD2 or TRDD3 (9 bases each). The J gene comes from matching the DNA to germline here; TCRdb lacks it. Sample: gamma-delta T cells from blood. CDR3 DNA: TGTGCCTTTAGTGAGCCTTCCTACTTGCTGGGGGATCCTCCTATCACCGATAAACTCATCTTT. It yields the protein CAFSEPSYLLGDPPITDKLIF.